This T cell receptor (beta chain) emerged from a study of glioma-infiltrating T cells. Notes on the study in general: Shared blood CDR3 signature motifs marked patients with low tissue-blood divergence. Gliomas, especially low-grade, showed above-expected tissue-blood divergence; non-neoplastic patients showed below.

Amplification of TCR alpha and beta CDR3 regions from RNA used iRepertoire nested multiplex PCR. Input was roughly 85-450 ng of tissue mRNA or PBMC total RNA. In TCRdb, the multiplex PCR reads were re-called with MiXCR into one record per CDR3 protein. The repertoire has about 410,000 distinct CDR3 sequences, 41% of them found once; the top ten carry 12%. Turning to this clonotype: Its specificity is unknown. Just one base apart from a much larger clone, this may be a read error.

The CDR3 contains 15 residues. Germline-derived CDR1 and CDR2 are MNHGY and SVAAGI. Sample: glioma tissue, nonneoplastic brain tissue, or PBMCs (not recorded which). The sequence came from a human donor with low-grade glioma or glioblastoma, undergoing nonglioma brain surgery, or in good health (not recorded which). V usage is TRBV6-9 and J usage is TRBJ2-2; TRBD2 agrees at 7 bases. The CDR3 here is CASSYAGAGTGELYF. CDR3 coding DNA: TGTGCCAGCAGTTACGCGGGAGCAGGCACCGGGGAGCTGTATTTT.